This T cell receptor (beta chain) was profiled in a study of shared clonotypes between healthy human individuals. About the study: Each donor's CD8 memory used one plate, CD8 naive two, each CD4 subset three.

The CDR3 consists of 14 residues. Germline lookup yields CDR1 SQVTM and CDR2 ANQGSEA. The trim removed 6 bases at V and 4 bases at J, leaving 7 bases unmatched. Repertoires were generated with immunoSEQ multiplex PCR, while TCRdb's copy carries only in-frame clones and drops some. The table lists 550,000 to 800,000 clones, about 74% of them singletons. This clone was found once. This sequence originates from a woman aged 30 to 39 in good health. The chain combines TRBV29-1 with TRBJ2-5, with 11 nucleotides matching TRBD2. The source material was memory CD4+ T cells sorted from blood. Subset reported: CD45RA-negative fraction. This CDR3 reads CSVGDGTSGETQYF. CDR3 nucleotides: TGCAGCGTGGGGGACGGGACTAGCGGAGAGACCCAGTACTTC.